The 9 T cell receptor beta chains presented below share a single source sample, sequenced in a study of blood T cells in healthy people across ages. Next came a second PCR, run for roughly 6 to 11 cycles, which used a sample-barcoded 5' primer along with a J-beta primer mix. TCRdb processed the 5' RACE reads anew with MiXCR; each CDR3 protein has one entry. The profile shows around 820,000 distinct CDR3 sequences, around a quarter of them singletons. This sample was also put to use in a study of T cells of mothers and their children.

The specimen sequenced was blood. The receptor source for this set is a boy aged 5-17 years in good health.

The chain carries TRBV4-3 and TRBJ2-5; TRBD1 is a possible D gene (5 bases). V shed 4 bases and J shed 2 bases, with 11 bases lying between them. This CDR3 region has 14 residues. CDR1 and CDR2 from the germline V gene are LGHNA and YSLEER. In nucleotides, the CDR3 is TGCGCCAGCAGCCCCCGACAGTCGCAAGAGACCCAGTACTTC. The encoded protein is CASSPRQSQETQYF.

Only a few counts were recorded for this clonotype. This sequence joins TRBV29-1 and TRBJ2-5; a weak D match, TRBD1 (6 bases). The CDR3 is 14 residues long. The germline V gene encodes CDR1 SQVTM and CDR2 ANQGSEA. Trimming took 4 bases from V and 1 from J, leaving 13 bases between them. CDR3 in DNA: TGCAGCGTTGTGGACAGCCTCCTCCAAGAGACCCAGTACTTC. It yields the protein CSVVDSLLQETQYF.

Only a few counts were recorded for this clonotype. This rearrangement joins TRBV11-2 to TRBJ2-5, with no clear D. The CDR3 covers 14 residues. Between the trimmed V and J ends, which lost 5 bases and 2 bases, there was a span of 12 bases. Germline values: CDR1 SGHAT, CDR2 FQNNGV. In DNA, the CDR3 is TGTGCCAGCAGCCCCCGCTGGATACAAGAGACCCAGTACTTC. Its protein is CASSPRWIQETQYF. Together with reference TRBV11-2 and TRBJ2-5, the CDR3 gives the full variable domain: EAGVAQSPRYKIIEKRQSVAFWCNPISGHATLYWYQQILGQGPKLLIQFQNNGVVDDSQLPKDRFSAERLKGVDSTLKIQPAKLEDSAVYLCASSPRWIQETQYFGPGTRLLVL.

This clonotype was counted between two and nine times. In nucleotides, the CDR3 is TGTGCCAGCAGTCCTACTACGATCACAGATACGCAGTATTTT. It encodes CASSPTTITDTQYF. The rearrangement joins TRBV12-3 or TRBV12-4 to TRBJ2-3; D gene unclear. V was trimmed by 5 bases and J by 2 bases, leaving 11 bases between them. The CDR3 covers 14 residues.

The chain couples TRBV5-1 to TRBJ2-1, with D maybe TRBD1 (6 bases). CDR3 length equals 16 residues. Trimming stripped 1 base from V and 1 base from J, with 12 bases between. The germline V gene has CDR1 SGHRS and CDR2 YFSETQ. The CDR3 coding sequence is TGCGCCAGCAGCTTGTTTGGCAGGGGATCCTACAATGAGCAGTTCTTC. This sequence encodes CASSLFGRGSYNEQFF.

This clonotype was picked up a small number of times. V is TRBV6-1 and J is TRBJ1-2, with D hard to call. The CDR3 covers 13 residues. V lost 1 base and J 7 bases, leaving 10 bases between the germline ends. Germline loops: CDR1 MNHNS, CDR2 SASEGT. CDR3 protein: CASSEVFSAGYTF. CDR3 nucleotide sequence: TGTGCCAGCAGTGAAGTATTCTCTGCTGGCTACACCTTC.

This clonotype occurred a few times. V and J are TRBV29-1 and TRBJ1-4; D is unclear. This CDR3 is 13 amino acids long. V was trimmed by 5 bases and J by 1 base, leaving 8 bases between them. The V gene's germline CDR1 is SQVTM and CDR2 ANQGSEA. CDR3 sequence: CSVRLVTNEKLFF. CDR3 coding DNA: TGCAGCGTTCGATTGGTAACTAATGAAAAACTGTTTTTT.

The chain employs TRBV12-3 or TRBV12-4 and TRBJ1-2; 9 bases agree with TRBD1. The CDR3 extends over 15 amino acids. Trimming took 5 bases from V and 6 from J; bases not matched to a gene: 10. The CDR3 loop reads CASSLLTGGQDGYTF. CDR3 nucleotides: TGTGCCAGCAGTCTCCTAACAGGGGGCCAGGATGGCTACACCTTC.

The chain links TRBV5-5 to TRBJ2-5, with 9 bases matching TRBD2. With the DNA end fitting TRBJ2-7 better, the J assignment may be wrong. The CDR3 totals 14 residues. Germline CDR1 reads SGHKS; CDR2 reads YYEKEE (reference sequence). In DNA form, the CDR3 reads TGTGCCAGCAGCTTGATTAGCGGGAGTGGCGAGCAGTACTTC. Translation gives CASSLISGSGEQYF.